The 28 T cell receptor beta chains in this list originate from one sample, sequenced in a study of patients and donors after allogeneic stem cell transplantation. In TCRdb, the RT-PCR reads were re-called with MiXCR into one record per CDR3 protein. Of about 100,000 distinct CDR3 sequences in the sample, 35% to 45% are singletons; the top ten hold under 30%. Specimen: blood, either unsorted or a sorted T cell fraction (not recorded which). All receptors come from a human donor who was either an allogeneic HSCT recipient or a stem cell or donor lymphocyte infusion donor (not recorded which). It is not recorded whose cells these are; they may come from a transplant donor.

The chain recombines TRBV6-5 with TRBJ2-2; no clear D gene. With 5 bases removed from V and 8 bases from J, the gap between germline ends came to 18 bases. The CDR3 consists of 15 residues. Germline V gene lookup returns CDR1 MNHEY and CDR2 SVGAGI. The CDR3 spells CASSRTVISSGELFF. DNA of the CDR3: TGTGCCAGCAGTAGAACAGTTATAAGTTCGGGGGAGCTGTTTTTT.

The rearrangement links TRBV19 to TRBJ2-1; the match to TRBD2 covers 7 bases. CDR1 LNHDA and CDR2 SQIVND come from the germline V gene (reference sequence). After removal of 5 bases from V and 1 base from J, the junction contained 8 bases not matched to a gene. This CDR3 is built from 16 residues. CDR3: CASSRGRARSYNEQFF. Written as DNA, the CDR3 is TGTGCCAGTAGTCGGGGGAGGGCCCGTTCCTACAATGAGCAGTTCTTC.

The J gene is TRBJ1-1, the V gene TRBV11-2, with a weak D call TRBD1 (5 bases). This CDR3 has 15 amino acids. Per germline, CDR1 SGHAT and CDR2 FQNNGV. Trimming removed 1 base from V and 2 bases from J, with 11 bases in between. The CDR3 spells CASSLVAGKNTEAFF. The CDR3 DNA sequence: TGTGCCAGCAGCTTAGTAGCAGGGAAAAACACTGAAGCTTTCTTT.

The sample holds a few counts of this clonotype. The gene calls are TRBV12-3 or TRBV12-4 and TRBJ2-1, with 12 bases that match TRBD2. CDR3 size: 15 residues. The J segment lost 4 bases and the V segment lost 5 bases, leaving 3 bases of the junction unmatched. CDR3 nucleotides: TGTGCCAGCAGTGCGGGACTAGCGGGTTACAATGAGCAGTTCTTC. Translating it yields CASSAGLAGYNEQFF.

This chain links TRBV29-1 with TRBJ1-1; the D is unclear. V lost 8 bases to trimming and J lost 3 bases, with 4 bases between them. This CDR3 is built from 9 residues. Germline V gene sequence: CDR1 SQVTM, CDR2 ANQGSEA. CDR3 region: CSIDTEAFF. In nucleotides, the CDR3 is TGCAGCATCGACACTGAAGCTTTCTTT.

There are a few counts of this clonotype. The CDR3 loop is CATRNSGITEQYF. The CDR3 bases are TGTGCCACCAGAAATAGCGGGATAACCGAGCAGTACTTC. This chain uses TRBV15 with TRBJ2-7, with 8 bases aligning to TRBD2. The CDR3 runs to 13 residues. The V gene end was trimmed by 6 bases and the J gene end by 6 bases; junction bases not matched to a gene: 7. The V gene's germline CDR1 is LNHNV and CDR2 YYDKDF (reference sequence).

V gene TRBV2 combines with J gene TRBJ2-1; 15 nucleotides align to TRBD2. Germline CDR1 is SNHLY and CDR2 is FYNNEI. The CDR3 has 16 residues. The V and J ends lost 6 bases and 9 bases, in that order; junction bases with no gene match: 9. Here the CDR3 DNA reads TGTGCCAGCAGAGACGGGACTAGCGGGAGGAATAGTGAGCAGTTCTTC. This encodes CASRDGTSGRNSEQFF.

J is TRBJ2-1 and V is TRBV20-1; D is possibly TRBD2 (6 bases). Trimming pared 3 bases from V and 4 bases from J, leaving 13 bases between. The germline V gene encodes CDR1 DFQATT and CDR2 SNEGSKA (reference sequence). The CDR3 length is 14 residues. The CDR3 protein is CSARRLAMYNEQFF. CDR3 coding DNA: TGCAGTGCTAGGAGGCTAGCGATGTACAATGAGCAGTTCTTC.

The rearrangement links TRBV7-2 to TRBJ1-1; no clear D gene. Germline V gene sequence: CDR1 SGHTA, CDR2 FQGNSA. The V end lost 5 bases, the J end lost 3 bases, and 16 bases lay between the germline ends. This CDR3 spans 15 amino acids. The CDR3 spells CASSPPTSGYTEAFF. Written as DNA, the CDR3 is TGTGCCAGCAGCCCCCCGACATCAGGTTACACTGAAGCTTTCTTT.

This clonotype was picked up a small number of times. The chain couples TRBV27 to TRBJ1-6, with 9 bases identical to TRBD1. The CDR3 has 15 amino acids. V trimming: 1 base; J trimming: 7 bases; junction bases outside the gene matches: 2. The germline gives CDR1 MNHEY, CDR2 SMNVEV (reference sequence). CDR3 in DNA: TGTGCCAGCAGTTTATACGGACAGGGGAATTCACCCCTCCACTTT. Protein product: CASSLYGQGNSPLHF.

The sample holds a few counts of this clonotype. The chain uses TRBV29-1 and TRBJ1-1; no firm D call. CDR1 SQVTM and CDR2 ANQGSEA come from the germline V gene. CDR3 length: 12 amino acids. V was trimmed by 7 bases and J by 0 bases, leaving 9 bases between them. The CDR3 nucleotides are TGCAGCGCCGGACGGTTGAACACTGAAGCTTTCTTT. Encoded protein: CSAGRLNTEAFF.

This clonotype was picked up a small number of times. The rearrangement links TRBV5-1 to TRBJ1-2; no clear D gene. Per the germline V gene, CDR1 is SGHRS and CDR2 is YFSETQ. The V and J ends lost 3 bases and 8 bases respectively, with 14 bases between them. CDR3 length: 13 amino acids. This CDR3 reads CASSSYGERGYTF. DNA of the CDR3: TGCGCCAGCAGCTCCTACGGGGAGAGGGGCTACACCTTC.

J is TRBJ2-5 and V is TRBV10-3; tentatively, D is TRBD1 or TRBD2 (6 bases each). From germline, CDR1 is ENHRY and CDR2 SYGVKD. The CDR3 runs 14 residues. Trimming stripped 7 bases from V and 6 bases from J, with 18 bases between. In DNA, the CDR3 is TGTGCCATCAAACGGGGGCCGTTTTTGAAGACCCAGTACTTC. The encoded protein is CAIKRGPFLKTQYF.

The J gene is TRBJ2-6, the V gene TRBV15; 7 nucleotides match TRBD2. The CDR3 covers 17 residues. J lost 0 bases, V lost 9 bases, and 11 bases had no gene match. The germline V gene has CDR1 LNHNV and CDR2 YYDKDF (reference sequence). The CDR3, as DNA: TGTGCCACTCGGGGGGACCTTGGATCCTCTGGGGCCAACGTCCTGACTTTC. It specifies CATRGDLGSSGANVLTF.

The chain is built from TRBV11-3 and TRBJ2-7; D unresolved. Germline V gene lookup returns CDR1 SGHNT and CDR2 YENEEA. Between the trimmed V and J ends, which lost 8 bases and 1 base, there was a span of 9 bases. This CDR3 has 12 residues. CDR3 DNA: TGTGCCAGCGGAACGGGTTCCTACGAGCAGTACTTC. This sequence encodes CASGTGSYEQYF.

CDR3 amino acids: CASSSRTGDRSRETQYF. The CDR3 DNA sequence: TGTGCCAGCAGTTCTCGGACAGGGGACAGGTCGCGGGAGACCCAGTACTTC. This chain uses TRBV6-6 with TRBJ2-5, with TRBD1 matching 9 bases. The CDR3 contains 17 residues. V dropped 4 bases and J dropped 5; count of bases not matched to a gene: 14. CDR1 MNHNY and CDR2 SVGAGI come from the germline V gene (reference sequence).

This clonotype was seen more than once but under ten times. The chain joins TRBV3-1 to TRBJ1-1, with TRBD1 matching 7 bases. The CDR3 has 17 residues. J lost 0 bases, V lost 0 bases, and 7 bases had no gene match. From germline, CDR1 is LGHDT and CDR2 YNNKEL (reference sequence). Here the CDR3 DNA reads TGTGCCAGCAGCCAAGATCTGGACAGGCTCATGAACACTGAAGCTTTCTTT. Protein product: CASSQDLDRLMNTEAFF.

The V and J genes are TRBV4-1 and TRBJ2-2; 8 nucleotides agree with TRBD2. The CDR3 is made up of 15 amino acids. V dropped 1 base and J dropped 6; count of bases not matched to a gene: 4. Per germline, CDR1 MGHRA and CDR2 YSYEKL. The CDR3 is CASSQVSREAGELFF. In DNA form, the CDR3 reads TGCGCCAGCAGCCAAGTTTCGCGGGAGGCCGGGGAGCTGTTTTTT.

The rearrangement links TRBV20-1 to TRBJ2-2; the D gene is possibly TRBD1 (6 bases). CDR1 and CDR2 from the germline V gene are DFQATT and SNEGSKA (reference sequence). The CDR3 length is 13 residues. V lost 5 bases and J 5 bases, leaving 12 bases between the germline ends. CDR3 in DNA: TGCAGTGCTGGGGGCCGGGGAACCGGGGAGCTGTTTTTT. Amino acids: CSAGGRGTGELFF.

The chain links TRBV6-2 or TRBV6-3 to TRBJ1-1; D ambiguous. Germline V lookup: CDR1 MNHEY, CDR2 SVGEGT. CDR3 length equals 11 residues. V was cut by 6 bases and J by 4 bases, with 6 bases left in between. In DNA, the CDR3 is TGTGCCAGCAGCTCCAGCACTGAAGCTTTCTTT. It is translated as CASSSSTEAFF.

The gene calls are TRBV27 and TRBJ2-2; no clear D. Germline assignment: CDR1 MNHEY and CDR2 SMNVEV (reference sequence). Trimming pared 3 bases from V and 0 bases from J, leaving 8 bases between. The CDR3 is made up of 15 amino acids. The CDR3 here is CASSFSRSNTGELFF. For the CDR3, the DNA is TGTGCCAGCAGTTTTAGCCGATCGAACACCGGGGAGCTGTTTTTT.

This chain joins TRBV10-2 and TRBJ1-1; D unresolved. Germline V gene lookup returns CDR1 WSHSY and CDR2 SAAADI. The CDR3 length is 14 residues. V dropped 8 bases and J dropped 2 bases, with 15 bases sitting between them. CDR3 region: CASLRDQDNTEAFF. CDR3 nucleotides: TGCGCCAGCCTAAGAGATCAGGACAACACTGAAGCTTTCTTT.

J is TRBJ1-1 and V is TRBV30; D is uncertain. The CDR3 is 13 residues long. Trimming removed 0 bases at V and 5 bases at J, with 10 bases between. Germline V gene data show CDR1 as GTSNPN and CDR2 as SVGIG (reference sequence). The CDR3: CAWSVEEQTEAFF. The CDR3 DNA is TGTGCCTGGAGTGTTGAAGAACAGACTGAAGCTTTCTTT.

In this sample, this clonotype turned up a few times. The genes are TRBV3-1 and TRBJ1-1; possibly TRBD1 for D (5 bases). This CDR3 has 16 amino acids. Germline CDR1 reads LGHDT; CDR2 reads YNNKEL (reference sequence). The V and J ends lost 5 bases and 1 base respectively, with 17 bases between them. In nucleotides, the CDR3 is TGTGCCAGCAGCTTATACGGGGGGTCTCGGAACACTGAAGCTTTCTTT. This codes for CASSLYGGSRNTEAFF.

The chain carries TRBV7-9 and TRBJ2-3, with TRBD2 identical over 11 bases. V dropped 4 bases and J dropped 3; count of bases not matched to a gene: 6. The CDR3 contains 16 residues. CDR1 and CDR2 from the germline V gene are SEHNR and FQNEAQ (reference sequence). Here the CDR3 reads CASSSRLAGMTDTQYF. The CDR3 nucleotides read TGTGCCAGCAGCTCCCGACTAGCGGGAATGACAGATACGCAGTATTTT.

The chain combines TRBV4-1 with TRBJ2-7; 7 nucleotides align to TRBD2. V shed 5 bases, J shed 3 bases, and the junction held 10 bases outside the gene matches. The CDR3 covers 15 residues. Germline V CDR1 and CDR2: MGHRA, YSYEKL. CDR3 loop: CASSELIAGVYEQYF. The DNA for the CDR3 is TGCGCCAGCAGCGAACTCATAGCGGGTGTCTACGAGCAGTACTTC.

The CDR3 coding sequence is TGTGCCAGCAGTCAACGGACTAGCGGGAGGGTTGCTGAGCAGTTCTTC. Residues: CASSQRTSGRVAEQFF. The V and J genes are TRBV12-3 or TRBV12-4 and TRBJ2-1; 15 bases map to TRBD2. Unmatched junction bases numbered 8, after V lost 5 bases and J lost 9 bases. The CDR3 extends over 16 amino acids.

CDR3 bases: TGCGCCAGCAGCCACATTACCGGGAGAGCGGGAGTTTGGGGAAATGAGCAGTTCTTC. It translates to CASSHITGRAGVWGNEQFF. J is TRBJ2-1 and V is TRBV4-3; TRBD2 matches at 8 bases. The V gene end was trimmed by 3 bases and the J gene end by 7 bases; junction bases not matched to a gene: 20. This CDR3 has 19 residues. Germline V gives CDR1 LGHNA, CDR2 YSLEER.